This T cell receptor (beta chain) was obtained from a study of shared clonotypes between healthy human individuals. At the level of the study: A couple of women and three men aged 18 to 49 made up the donors.

Assay runs were performed at deep level. For each subset, genomic DNA was distributed in equal portions over several immunoSEQ plates. Sequenced by immunoSEQ multiplex PCR; TCRdb stores in-frame clones only, minus some. The profile covers some 550,000 clones, with around 97% appearing a single time and roughly 0.055% taken by the ten largest. About this clone: Its target is not known.

Study results and caveats: When compared with the clonotypes that were shared by all four sorted-subset donors, the non-shared clonotypes turned out to have lower generation probabilities.

Between the trimmed V and J ends, which lost 0 bases and 6 bases, there was a span of 9 bases. This CDR3 has 13 residues. CDR1 ENHRY and CDR2 SYGVKD come from the germline V gene. This chain connects TRBV10-3 to TRBJ2-7, with D unclear. Sequenced: naive CD4+ T cells sorted from blood. Noted subset: CD45RA+ positively selected. The clonotype was recovered from a woman aged 30 to 39 in good health. The CDR3 DNA reads TGTGCCATCAGTGAGTCAGGGTCGGGCGAGCAGTACTTC. Amino acid sequence: CAISESGSGEQYF.